This record looks at one TCR beta chain sequence and its context. Its antigen remains unidentified. At one end the junction does not follow the germline gene, possibly because of a read error. The source of the sample is a study of lung T cells in sarcoidosis with Löfgren's syndrome. From germline, CDR1 is SGHNT and CDR2 YYREEE (reference sequence). The CDR3 spans 16 residues. Study-level results: Sarcoidosis antigen recognition was only suggested, antigen unidentified. The most expanded V genes in Löfgren's patients were reportedly TRAV12-1 and TRBV2. Multiple Löfgren's syndrome patients reportedly shared TRAV12-1 and TRBV2 CDR3 motifs, suggesting public CD4+ TCRs.

Using its own MiXCR run on the reads, TCRdb lists one record per CDR3 protein. The sample shows roughly 20,000 distinct CDR3 sequences, roughly a fifth of them seen only once. The rearrangement links TRBV5-4 to TRBJ2-3; 11 positions match TRBD2. The receptor comes from a human donor with sarcoidosis (Löfgren's syndrome or another form), or a control subject (not recorded which). Sequences were obtained from CD4+ T cells from PBMCs. The CDR3 coding sequence is TGTGCCGGCAGCTCCGGGACTAGCGGAAGCACAGATACGCAGTATTTT. Its protein product is CAGSSGTSGSTDTQYF.